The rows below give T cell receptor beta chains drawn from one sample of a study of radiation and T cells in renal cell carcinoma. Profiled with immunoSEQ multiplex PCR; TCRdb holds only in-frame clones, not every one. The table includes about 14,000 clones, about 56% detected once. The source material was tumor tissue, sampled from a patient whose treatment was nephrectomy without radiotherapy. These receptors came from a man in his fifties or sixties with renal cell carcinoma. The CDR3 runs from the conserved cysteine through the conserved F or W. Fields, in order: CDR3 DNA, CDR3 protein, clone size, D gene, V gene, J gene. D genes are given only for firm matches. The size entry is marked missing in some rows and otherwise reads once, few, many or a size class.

TGCAGTGCCATAGAGGGCACTGAAGCTTTCTTT	CSAIEGTEAFF	medium-sized	NA	TRBV20-1	TRBJ1-1
TGTGCCAGCAGCTTAGTCGTGACTAGCGGGGGGGCCCATACGCAGTATTTT	CASSLVVTSGGAHTQYF	NA	TRBD2	TRBV7-2	TRBJ2-3
TGTGCCAGCAGCTCCGGGACAGGGGGCGTCGAGCAGTACTTC	CASSSGTGGVEQYF	NA	TRBD1	TRBV27	TRBJ2-7
TGCGCCAGCAGCGAATTTACCCGACACAGCTCCTACGAGCAGTACTTC	CASSEFTRHSSYEQYF	few	NA	TRBV10-2	TRBJ2-7
TGTGCCAGCAGCAGCGGGACAGGGAATCAGCCCCAGCATTTT	CASSSGTGNQPQHF	NA	TRBD1	TRBV7-9	TRBJ1-5
TGTGCCAGCAGAGACGGTTCGACTAGCGGGGTTGGTTGGGAGCAGTACTTC	CASRDGSTSGVGWEQYF	NA	TRBD2	TRBV2	TRBJ2-7
TGTGCCAGCAGCTTAGACTCCCGGGAGCAGTACTTC	CASSLDSREQYF	NA	NA	TRBV11-1	TRBJ2-7
TGTGCCAGCAGCCACGGACAGTTCTTGAATGAAAAACTGTTTTTT	CASSHGQFLNEKLFF	NA	NA	TRBV28	TRBJ1-4
TGTGCCAGCGGGTCCCCCTTCCTCAATCAGCCCCAGCATTTT	CASGSPFLNQPQHF	few	NA	TRBV28	TRBJ1-5
TGTGCCAGCAGCTTGGTTGAGAGAACATTTGGAAACACCATATATTTT	CASSLVERTFGNTIYF	NA	NA	TRBV5-4	TRBJ1-3
TGTGCCAGCAGCTTTTCAGGGCTAGGTTCACCCCTCCACTTT	CASSFSGLGSPLHF	NA	NA	TRBV7-6	TRBJ1-6
TGCGCCAGCAGCCAAGTCAGCGACACCGGGGAGCTGTTTTTT	CASSQVSDTGELFF	few	NA	TRBV4-1	TRBJ2-2
TGTGCCAGCAGTTACTCGGGGCCATACGAGCAGTACTTC	CASSYSGPYEQYF	NA	NA	TRBV6-5	TRBJ2-7
TGTGCCAGCAGCGCCCCGGGACAGGGTATCGCCCCCGGTGGTTCACCCCTCCACTTT	CASSAPGQGIAPGGSPLHF	NA	TRBD1	TRBV7-9	TRBJ1-6
TGTGCCAGCAGCTTAAATTGGGCCTACGAGCAGTACTTC	CASSLNWAYEQYF	few	NA	TRBV7-2	TRBJ2-7
TGCGCCAGCAGTCAATCGGAGGGGTCGCTTTGTTTACGGGCGAAGAGGCAAGAGACCCAGTACTTC	CASSQSEGSLCLRAKRQETQYF	NA	NA	TRBV23-1	TRBJ2-5
TGTGCCAGCAGCTTAACGGGGCTTAATGAGCAGTTCTTC	CASSLTGLNEQFF	medium-sized	NA	TRBV7-3	TRBJ2-1
TGTGCCAGCAGCTTATGGGACAGGGCCAATTCACCCCTCCACTTT	CASSLWDRANSPLHF	NA	TRBD1	TRBV7-8	TRBJ1-6
TGTGCCAGCAGCGAGAGTGGGGGAGTTAGCACAGATACGCAGTATTTT	CASSESGGVSTDTQYF	medium-sized	NA	TRBV9	TRBJ2-3
TGTGCCAGCAGCCCCTCTTGGGGAGAGGTTGAGCAGTTCTTC	CASSPSWGEVEQFF	NA	NA	TRBV7-6	TRBJ2-1
TGTGCCAGCAGCCAAGGCTTCGGAGCCTCCTACGAGCAGTACTTC	CASSQGFGASYEQYF	NA	NA	TRBV14	TRBJ2-7
TGTGCCAGCGGAAGACCGGGCAGGGGGTTATACGAGCAGTACTTC	CASGRPGRGLYEQYF	NA	TRBD1	TRBV6-1	TRBJ2-7
TGTGCCAGCAGCGTAGCTGGTGTCTTTTCAGATACGCAGTATTTT	CASSVAGVFSDTQYF	NA	NA	TRBV9	TRBJ2-3
TGTGCCAGCAGTTTAATGGGGCGCGACTATGGCTACACCTTC	CASSLMGRDYGYTF	NA	NA	TRBV27	TRBJ1-2
TGTGCCAGCAGCTTGCCTTTCGGGACAGGGTTAATCGGTGAAAAACTGTTTTTT	CASSLPFGTGLIGEKLFF	medium-sized	TRBD1	TRBV7-9	TRBJ1-4
TGTGCCAGCAGTATAAGTGGGAAGGGCTACACCTTC	CASSISGKGYTF	NA	NA	TRBV6-5	TRBJ1-2
TGCGCCAGCAGCCAAGTTCTGCAAGAGACCCAGTACTTC	CASSQVLQETQYF	NA	NA	TRBV4-1	TRBJ2-5
TGTGCCAGCAGTTCAGACAGTACCTACGAGCAGTACTTC	CASSSDSTYEQYF	once	NA	TRBV27	TRBJ2-7